This TCR beta chain appears in the sequencing data of a study of response to subunit inactivated influenza vaccine. Study observations and caveats: Authors suggested each seasonal influenza vaccination recruits few new T cells.

A word on this clonotype: Its antigen is undetermined.

Germline values: CDR1 SGHTA, CDR2 FQGNSA. The CDR3 length is 14 residues. Trimming shortened V by 7 bases and J by 4 bases, and 16 bases separated the two germline ends. TCRdb analysed the RT-PCR reads with MiXCR anew, one entry per CDR3 protein. Among 430,000 or so distinct CDR3 sequences listed, approximately 10% were seen once. This sequence originates from a man aged 50 to 60 who received an inactivated influenza vaccine. The chain couples TRBV7-2 to TRBJ1-1; D is possibly TRBD1 (6 bases). The sequences come from PBMCs from blood, collected roughly 6 weeks after vaccination. For the CDR3, the DNA is TGTGCCAGCAATAACAGGGTCGAGGTCACTGAAGCTTTCTTT. This encodes CASNNRVEVTEAFF.